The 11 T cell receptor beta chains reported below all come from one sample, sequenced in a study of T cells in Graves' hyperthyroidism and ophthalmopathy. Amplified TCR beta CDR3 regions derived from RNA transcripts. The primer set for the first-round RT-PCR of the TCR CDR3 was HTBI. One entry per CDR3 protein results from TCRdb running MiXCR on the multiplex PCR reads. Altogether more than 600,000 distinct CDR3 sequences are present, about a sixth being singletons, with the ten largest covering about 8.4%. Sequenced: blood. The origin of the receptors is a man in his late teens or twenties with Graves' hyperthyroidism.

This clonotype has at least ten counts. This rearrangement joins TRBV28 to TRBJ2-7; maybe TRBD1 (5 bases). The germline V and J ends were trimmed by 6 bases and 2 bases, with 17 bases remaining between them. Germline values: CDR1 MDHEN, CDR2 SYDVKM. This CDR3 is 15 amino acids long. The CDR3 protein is CASRVGHAPTYEQYF. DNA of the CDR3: TGTGCCAGCAGGGTTGGACACGCCCCAACCTACGAGCAGTACTTC. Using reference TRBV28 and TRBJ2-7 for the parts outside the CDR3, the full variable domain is DVKVTQSSRYLVKRTGEKVFLECVQDMDHENMFWYRQDPGLGLRLIYFSYDVKMKEKGDIPEGYSVSREKKERFSLILESASTNQTSMYLCASRVGHAPTYEQYFGPGTRLTVT.

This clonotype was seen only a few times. CDR3 DNA sequence: TGCGCCAGCAGTGGGTCGGCAGACCTAGCCAAAAACATTCAGTACTTC. This translates into CASSGSADLAKNIQYF. The chain carries TRBV5-1 and TRBJ2-4; the D is unclear. From germline, CDR1 is SGHRS and CDR2 YFSETQ. The CDR3 covers 16 residues. V lost 5 bases, J lost 0 bases, and 15 bases lay in between. Using reference TRBV5-1 and TRBJ2-4 for the parts outside the CDR3, the full variable domain is KAGVTQTPRYLIKTRGQQVTLSCSPISGHRSVSWYQQTPGQGLQFLFEYFSETQRNKGNFPGRFSGRQFSNSRSEMNVSTLELGDSALYLCASSGSADLAKNIQYFGAGTRLSVL.

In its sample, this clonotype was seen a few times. The CDR3 is CASSFLVAGDNEQFF. The CDR3 DNA follows: TGTGCCAGCAGTTTTTTAGTAGCGGGAGACAATGAGCAGTTCTTC. The chain has TRBV28 and TRBJ2-1; 9 bases match TRBD2. The CDR3 is made up of 15 amino acids. Germline V gives CDR1 MDHEN, CDR2 SYDVKM. The ends lost 3 bases at V and 5 bases at J; junction bases unmatched: 5.

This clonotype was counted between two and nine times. CDR3 sequence (DNA): TGTGCCAGCAGCTTAGGCGGGGGGGGCTTTAGTGAAGCTTTCTTT. This translates into CASSLGGGGFSEAFF. V is TRBV13 and J is TRBJ1-1, with D tentatively TRBD1 (6 bases). The length of the CDR3 is 15 residues. V shed 0 bases and J shed 7 bases, with 15 bases lying between them. Germline assignment: CDR1 PRHDT and CDR2 FYEKMQ (reference sequence).

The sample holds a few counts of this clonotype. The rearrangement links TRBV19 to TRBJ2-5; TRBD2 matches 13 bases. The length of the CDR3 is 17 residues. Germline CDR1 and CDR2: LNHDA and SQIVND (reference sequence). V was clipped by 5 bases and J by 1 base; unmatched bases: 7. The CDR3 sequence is CASSPRLAGGPQETQYF. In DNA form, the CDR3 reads TGTGCCAGTAGTCCAAGACTAGCGGGAGGTCCCCAAGAGACCCAGTACTTC.

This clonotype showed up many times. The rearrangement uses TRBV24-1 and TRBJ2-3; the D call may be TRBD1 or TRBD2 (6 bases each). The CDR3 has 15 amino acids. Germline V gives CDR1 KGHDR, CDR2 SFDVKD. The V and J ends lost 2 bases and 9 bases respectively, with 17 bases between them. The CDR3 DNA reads TGTGCCACCAGTGATTCGAGGGGGGCCACGAGAACGCAGTATTTT. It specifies CATSDSRGATRTQYF.

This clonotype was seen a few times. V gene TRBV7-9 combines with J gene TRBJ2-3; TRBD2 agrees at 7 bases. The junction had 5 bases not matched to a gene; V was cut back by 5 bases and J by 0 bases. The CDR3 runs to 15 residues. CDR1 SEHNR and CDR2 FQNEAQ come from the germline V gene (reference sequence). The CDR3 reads CASSVLAASTDTQYF. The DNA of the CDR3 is TGTGCCAGCAGCGTTCTAGCGGCTAGCACAGATACGCAGTATTTT.

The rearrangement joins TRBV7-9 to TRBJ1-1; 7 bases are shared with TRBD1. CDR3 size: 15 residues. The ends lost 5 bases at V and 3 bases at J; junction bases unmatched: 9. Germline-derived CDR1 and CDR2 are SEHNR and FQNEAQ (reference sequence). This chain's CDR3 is CASSLQGTIHTEAFF. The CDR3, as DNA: TGTGCCAGCAGCCTACAGGGGACCATACACACTGAAGCTTTCTTT.

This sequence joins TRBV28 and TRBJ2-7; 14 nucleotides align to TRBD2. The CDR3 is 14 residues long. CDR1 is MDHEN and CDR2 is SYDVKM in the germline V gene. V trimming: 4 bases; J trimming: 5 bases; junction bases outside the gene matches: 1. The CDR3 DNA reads TGTGCCAGCAGTTGGGGACTAGCGGGAGACGAGCAGTACTTC. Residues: CASSWGLAGDEQYF.

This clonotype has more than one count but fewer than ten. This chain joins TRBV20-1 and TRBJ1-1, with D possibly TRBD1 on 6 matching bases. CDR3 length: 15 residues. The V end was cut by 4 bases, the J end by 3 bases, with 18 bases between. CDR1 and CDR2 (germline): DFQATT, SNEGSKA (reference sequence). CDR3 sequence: CSATGDFGLDTEAFF. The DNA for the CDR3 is TGCAGTGCTACAGGGGACTTTGGATTAGACACTGAAGCTTTCTTT.

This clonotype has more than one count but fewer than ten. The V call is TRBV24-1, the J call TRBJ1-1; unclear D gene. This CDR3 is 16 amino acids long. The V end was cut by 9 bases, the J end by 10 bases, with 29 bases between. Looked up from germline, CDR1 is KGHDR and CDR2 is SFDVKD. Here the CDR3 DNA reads TGTGCCACCTGTATGACTCCCCGGCAGACGGCCAGAGGAGCTTTCTTT. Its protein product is CATCMTPRQTARGAFF.